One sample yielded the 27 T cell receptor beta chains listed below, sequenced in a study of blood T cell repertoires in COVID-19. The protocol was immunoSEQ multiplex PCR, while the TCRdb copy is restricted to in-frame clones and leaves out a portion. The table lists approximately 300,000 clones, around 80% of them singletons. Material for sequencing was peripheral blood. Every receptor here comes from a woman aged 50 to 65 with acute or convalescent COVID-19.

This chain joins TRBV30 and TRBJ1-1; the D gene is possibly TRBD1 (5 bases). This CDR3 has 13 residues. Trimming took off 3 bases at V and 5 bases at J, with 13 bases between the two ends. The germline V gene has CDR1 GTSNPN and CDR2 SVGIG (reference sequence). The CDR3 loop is CAWREFGTTEAFF. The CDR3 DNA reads TGTGCCTGGAGGGAGTTCGGGACTACTGAAGCTTTCTTT. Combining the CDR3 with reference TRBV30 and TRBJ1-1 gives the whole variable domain SQTIHQWPATLVQPVGSPLSLECTVEGTSNPNLYWYRQAAGRGLQLLFYSVGIGQISSEVPQNLSASRPQDRQFILSSKKLLLSDSGFYLCAWREFGTTEAFFGQGTRLTVV.

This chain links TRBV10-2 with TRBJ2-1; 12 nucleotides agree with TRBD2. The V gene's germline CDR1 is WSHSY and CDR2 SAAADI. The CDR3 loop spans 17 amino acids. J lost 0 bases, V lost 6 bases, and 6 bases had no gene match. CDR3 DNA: TGCGCCAGCAGACCTGGACTAGCGGGAATCTCCTACAATGAGCAGTTCTTC. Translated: CASRPGLAGISYNEQFF.

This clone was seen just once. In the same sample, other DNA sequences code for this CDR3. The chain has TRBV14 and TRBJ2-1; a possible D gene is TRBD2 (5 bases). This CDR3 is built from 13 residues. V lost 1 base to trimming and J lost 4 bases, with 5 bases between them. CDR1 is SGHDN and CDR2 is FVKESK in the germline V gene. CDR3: CASSQGRYNEQFF. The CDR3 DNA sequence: TGTGCCAGCAGCCAAGGGAGGTACAATGAGCAGTTCTTC.

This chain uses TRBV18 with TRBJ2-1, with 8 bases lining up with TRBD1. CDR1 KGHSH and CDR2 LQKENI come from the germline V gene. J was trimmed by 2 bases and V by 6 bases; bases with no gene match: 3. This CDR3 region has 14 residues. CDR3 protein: CASSDRGTYNEQFF. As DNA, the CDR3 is TGTGCCAGCTCTGACAGGGGCACCTACAATGAGCAGTTCTTC.

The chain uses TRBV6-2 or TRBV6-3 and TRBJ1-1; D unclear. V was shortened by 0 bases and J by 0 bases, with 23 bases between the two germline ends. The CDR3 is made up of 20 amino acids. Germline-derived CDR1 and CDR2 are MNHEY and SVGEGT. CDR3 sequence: CASSYSRLVFSDYMNTEAFF. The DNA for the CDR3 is TGTGCCAGCAGTTACTCGAGACTCGTTTTCAGTGACTACATGAACACTGAAGCTTTCTTT.

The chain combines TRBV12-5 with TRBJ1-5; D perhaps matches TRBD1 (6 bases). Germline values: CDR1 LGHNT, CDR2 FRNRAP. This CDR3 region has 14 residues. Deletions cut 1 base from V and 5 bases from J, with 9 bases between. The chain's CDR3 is CASGLDRVDQPQHF. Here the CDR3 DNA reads TGTGCTAGTGGTTTGGACAGGGTTGATCAGCCCCAGCATTTT.

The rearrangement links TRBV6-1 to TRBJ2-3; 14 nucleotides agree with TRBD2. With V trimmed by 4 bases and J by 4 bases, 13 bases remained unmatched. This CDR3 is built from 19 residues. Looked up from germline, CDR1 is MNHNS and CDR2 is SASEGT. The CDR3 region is CASSAPSGLAGASSDTQYF. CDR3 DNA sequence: TGTGCCAGCAGTGCCCCCTCGGGACTAGCGGGAGCCTCATCAGATACGCAGTATTTT.

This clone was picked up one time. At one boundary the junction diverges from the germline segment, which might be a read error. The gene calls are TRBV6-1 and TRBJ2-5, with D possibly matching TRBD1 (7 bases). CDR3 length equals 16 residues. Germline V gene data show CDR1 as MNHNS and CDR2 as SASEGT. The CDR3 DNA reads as TGTGCCAGCAGCGAAGGACTAAACAGGGGCGACGAGACCCAGTACTTC. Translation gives CASSEGLNRGDETQYF.

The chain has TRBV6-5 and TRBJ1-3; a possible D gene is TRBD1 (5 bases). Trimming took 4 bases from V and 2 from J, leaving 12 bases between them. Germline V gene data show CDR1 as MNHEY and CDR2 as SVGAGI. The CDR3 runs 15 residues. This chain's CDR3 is CASSSGGVTGNTIYF. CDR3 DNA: TGTGCCAGCAGTTCCGGGGGGGTGACTGGAAACACCATATATTTT.

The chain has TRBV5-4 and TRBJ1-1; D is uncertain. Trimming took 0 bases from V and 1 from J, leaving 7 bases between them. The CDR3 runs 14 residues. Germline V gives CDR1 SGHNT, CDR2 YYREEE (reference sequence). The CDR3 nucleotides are TGTGCCAGCAGCTTGGACTCGGGGAACACTGAAGCTTTCTTT. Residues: CASSLDSGNTEAFF. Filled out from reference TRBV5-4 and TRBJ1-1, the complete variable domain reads ETGVTQSPTHLIKTRGQQVTLRCSSQSGHNTVSWYQQALGQGPQFIFQYYREEENGRGNFPPRFSGLQFPNYSSELNVNALELDDSALYLCASSLDSGNTEAFFGQGTRLTVV.

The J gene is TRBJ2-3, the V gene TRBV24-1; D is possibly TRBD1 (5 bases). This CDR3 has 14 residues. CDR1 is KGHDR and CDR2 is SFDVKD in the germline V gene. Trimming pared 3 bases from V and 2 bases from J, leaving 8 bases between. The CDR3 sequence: CATSDKGYTDTQYF. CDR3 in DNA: TGTGCCACCAGTGATAAGGGGTACACAGATACGCAGTATTTT.

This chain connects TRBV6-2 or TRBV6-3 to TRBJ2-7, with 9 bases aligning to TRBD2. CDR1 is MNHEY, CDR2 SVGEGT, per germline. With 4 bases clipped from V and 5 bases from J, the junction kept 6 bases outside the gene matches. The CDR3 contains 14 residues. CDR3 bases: TGTGCCAGCAGTTCCCTAGCGGGACCCCACGAGCAGTACTTC. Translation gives CASSSLAGPHEQYF.

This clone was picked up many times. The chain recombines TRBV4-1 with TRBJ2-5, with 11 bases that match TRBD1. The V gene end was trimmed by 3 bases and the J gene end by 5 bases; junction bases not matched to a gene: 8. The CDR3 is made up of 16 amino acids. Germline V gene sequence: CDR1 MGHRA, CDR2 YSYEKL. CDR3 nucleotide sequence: TGCGCCAGCAGCCAGGGACGGGGACAGGGGGATGAGACCCAGTACTTC. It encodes CASSQGRGQGDETQYF.

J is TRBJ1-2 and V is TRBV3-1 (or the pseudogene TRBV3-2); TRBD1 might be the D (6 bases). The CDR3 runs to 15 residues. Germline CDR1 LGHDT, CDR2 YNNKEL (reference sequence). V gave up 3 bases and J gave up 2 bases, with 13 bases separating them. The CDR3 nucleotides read TGTGCCAGCAGCCACGGTCACGACAGGAACTATGGCTACACCTTC. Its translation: CASSHGHDRNYGYTF.

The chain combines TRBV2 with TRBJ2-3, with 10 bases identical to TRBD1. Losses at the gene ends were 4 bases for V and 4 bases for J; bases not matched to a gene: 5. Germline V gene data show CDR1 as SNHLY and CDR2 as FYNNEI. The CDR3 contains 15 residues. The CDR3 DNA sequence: TGTGCCAGCAGTGTCGACAGGGGGCGCCCAGATACGCAGTATTTT. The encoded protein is CASSVDRGRPDTQYF.

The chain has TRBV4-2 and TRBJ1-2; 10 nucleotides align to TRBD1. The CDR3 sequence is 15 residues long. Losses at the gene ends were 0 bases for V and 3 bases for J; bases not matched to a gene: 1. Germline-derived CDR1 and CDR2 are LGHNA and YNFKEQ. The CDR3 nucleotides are TGTGCCAGCAGCCAAGAAGGGACAGGGGACTATGGCTACACCTTC. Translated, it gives CASSQEGTGDYGYTF.

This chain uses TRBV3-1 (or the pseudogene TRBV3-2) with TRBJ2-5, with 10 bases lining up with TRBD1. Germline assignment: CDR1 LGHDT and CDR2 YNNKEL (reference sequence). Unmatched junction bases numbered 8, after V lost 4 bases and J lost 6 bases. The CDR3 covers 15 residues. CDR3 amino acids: CASSPSDRGEKTQYF. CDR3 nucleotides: TGTGCCAGCAGCCCCTCGGACAGGGGGGAGAAGACCCAGTACTTC.

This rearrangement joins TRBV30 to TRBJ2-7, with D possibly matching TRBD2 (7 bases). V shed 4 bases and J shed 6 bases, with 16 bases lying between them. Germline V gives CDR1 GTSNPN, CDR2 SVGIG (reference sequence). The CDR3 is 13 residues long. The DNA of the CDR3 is TGTGCCTGGAAGAGGGGGGGGTCGTCCGAGCAGTACTTC. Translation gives CAWKRGGSSEQYF.

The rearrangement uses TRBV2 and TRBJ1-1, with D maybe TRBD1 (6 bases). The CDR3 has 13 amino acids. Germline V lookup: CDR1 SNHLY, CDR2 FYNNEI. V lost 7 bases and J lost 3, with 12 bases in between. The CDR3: CASNTGWDTEAFF. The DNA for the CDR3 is TGTGCCAGCAATACAGGGTGGGACACTGAAGCTTTCTTT.

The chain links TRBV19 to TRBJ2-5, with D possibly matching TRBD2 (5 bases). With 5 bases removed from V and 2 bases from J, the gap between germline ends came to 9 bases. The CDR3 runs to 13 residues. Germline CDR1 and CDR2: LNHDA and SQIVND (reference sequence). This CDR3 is CASSGGLQETQYF. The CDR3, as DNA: TGTGCCAGTAGTGGAGGACTGCAAGAGACCCAGTACTTC.

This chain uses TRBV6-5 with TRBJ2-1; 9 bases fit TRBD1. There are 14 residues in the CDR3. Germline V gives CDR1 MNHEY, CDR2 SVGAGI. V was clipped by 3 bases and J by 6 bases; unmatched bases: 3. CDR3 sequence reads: CASSYVTGGNEQFF. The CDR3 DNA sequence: TGTGCCAGCAGTTATGTGACAGGGGGCAATGAGCAGTTCTTC.

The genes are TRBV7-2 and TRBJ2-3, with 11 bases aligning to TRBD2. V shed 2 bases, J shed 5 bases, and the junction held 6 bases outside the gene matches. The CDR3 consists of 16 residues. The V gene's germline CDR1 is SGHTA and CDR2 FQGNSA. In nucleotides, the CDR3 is TGTGCCAGCAGCTTACGAACTAGCGGGAGTATAGATACGCAGTATTTT. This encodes CASSLRTSGSIDTQYF.

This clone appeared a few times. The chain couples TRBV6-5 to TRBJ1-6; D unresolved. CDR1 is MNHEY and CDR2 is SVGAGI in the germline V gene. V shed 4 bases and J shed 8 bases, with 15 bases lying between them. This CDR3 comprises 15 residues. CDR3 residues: CASSLSTGSYSPLHF. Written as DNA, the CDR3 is TGTGCCAGCAGTTTGTCCACCGGGAGCTATTCACCCCTCCACTTT.

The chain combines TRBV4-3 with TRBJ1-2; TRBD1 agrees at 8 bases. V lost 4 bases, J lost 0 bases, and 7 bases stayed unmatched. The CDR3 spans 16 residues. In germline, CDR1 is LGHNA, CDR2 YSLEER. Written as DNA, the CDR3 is TGCGCCAGCAGCCCCGCACAGACAGGGGCTAACTATGGCTACACCTTC. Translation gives CASSPAQTGANYGYTF.

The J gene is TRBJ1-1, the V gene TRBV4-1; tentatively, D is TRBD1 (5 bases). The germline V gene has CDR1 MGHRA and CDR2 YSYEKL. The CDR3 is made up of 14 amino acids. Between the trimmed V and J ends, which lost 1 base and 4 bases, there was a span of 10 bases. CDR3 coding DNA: TGCGCCAGCAGCCAAGCGCCCAGGGCCACTGAAGCTTTCTTT. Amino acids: CASSQAPRATEAFF.

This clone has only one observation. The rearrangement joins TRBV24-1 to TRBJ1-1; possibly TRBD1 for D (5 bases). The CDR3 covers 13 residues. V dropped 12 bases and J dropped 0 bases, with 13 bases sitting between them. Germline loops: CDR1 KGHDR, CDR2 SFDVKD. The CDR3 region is CARDRPMNTEAFF. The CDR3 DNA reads TGTGCCCGAGACAGACCCATGAACACTGAAGCTTTCTTT.

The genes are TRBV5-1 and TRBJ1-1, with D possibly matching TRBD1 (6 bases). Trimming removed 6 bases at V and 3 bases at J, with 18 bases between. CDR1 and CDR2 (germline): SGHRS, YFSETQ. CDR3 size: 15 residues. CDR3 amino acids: CASTPTPGGDTEAFF. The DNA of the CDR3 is TGCGCCAGCACCCCAACTCCGGGGGGCGACACTGAAGCTTTCTTT.